The 25 T cell receptor beta chains reported below all come from one sample, sequenced in a study of T cell responses to AZD1222 COVID-19 vaccine. Measured with immunoSEQ multiplex PCR; TCRdb has only the in-frame clones, and not every one. The data contain approximately 100,000 clones, more than 75% of them singletons. Specimen: peripheral blood, collected on day 0 of AZD1222 vaccination. The receptor source for this set is an adult in good health.

The rearrangement uses TRBV10-3 and TRBJ2-1; perhaps TRBD2 as D (6 bases). V gave up 9 bases and J gave up 5 bases, with 11 bases separating them. Germline CDR1 ENHRY, CDR2 SYGVKD. The CDR3 covers 12 residues. CDR3 nucleotide sequence: TGTGCCATTGGGACTTTTAACAATGAGCAGTTCTTC. It yields the protein CAIGTFNNEQFF.

The chain combines TRBV5-1 with TRBJ2-7; 9 bases agree with TRBD1. Trimming cost V 4 bases and J 1 base; bases outside gene matches: 18. The length of the CDR3 is 19 residues. Germline V gives CDR1 SGHRS, CDR2 YFSETQ. For the CDR3, the DNA is TGCGCCAGCAGCCCCGGTTCGGGACAGGGATGGGGCGGGTCCTACGAGCAGTACTTC. This codes for CASSPGSGQGWGGSYEQYF.

This chain connects TRBV7-2 to TRBJ1-4, with D possibly TRBD1 on 5 matching bases. Between the trimmed V and J ends, which lost 2 bases and 6 bases, there was a span of 10 bases. The CDR3 covers 14 residues. Germline V gives CDR1 SGHTA, CDR2 FQGNSA. This CDR3 is CASSLIARDEKLFF. The CDR3 DNA follows: TGTGCCAGCAGCTTAATTGCCAGGGATGAAAAACTGTTTTTT.

The gene calls are TRBV11-2 and TRBJ2-2; maybe TRBD1 (6 bases). The CDR3 is made up of 14 amino acids. From germline, CDR1 is SGHAT and CDR2 FQNNGV. The V gene lost 2 bases and the J gene lost 4 bases, with 8 bases spanning the gap. This CDR3 reads CASSLTGITGELFF. CDR3 coding DNA: TGTGCCAGCAGCTTAACAGGGATCACCGGGGAGCTGTTTTTT.

V usage is TRBV7-9 and J usage is TRBJ2-7; D not certain. V lost 2 bases, J lost 3 bases, and 8 bases lay in between. The length of the CDR3 is 13 residues. Germline V gene data show CDR1 as SEHNR and CDR2 as FQNEAQ (reference sequence). Here the CDR3 DNA reads TGTGCCAGCAGCTTATACAAGAGCTACGAGCAGTACTTC. The encoded protein is CASSLYKSYEQYF.

This clone has only a few counts. V usage is TRBV3-1 (or the pseudogene TRBV3-2) and J usage is TRBJ2-1; 12 bases are a match to TRBD2. CDR1 LGHDT and CDR2 YNNKEL come from the germline V gene (reference sequence). The length of the CDR3 is 17 residues. V lost 2 bases and J lost 3; bases outside the gene matches: 5. CDR3 bases: TGTGCCAGCAGCCAAAGATGGACTAGCGGGGACTACAATGAGCAGTTCTTC. Amino acids: CASSQRWTSGDYNEQFF.

This clone appeared a single time. DNA for the CDR3: TGTGCCAGCAGTGAAGCTCAAGGGCCCCAGCATTTT. Its translation: CASSEAQGPQHF. The genes are TRBV2 and TRBJ1-5; D gene unclear. The V and J ends lost 0 bases and 9 bases respectively, with 6 bases between them. CDR3 length: 12 amino acids. Germline V gene data show CDR1 as SNHLY and CDR2 as FYNNEI.

The chain employs TRBV30 and TRBJ2-3, with 7 bases that match TRBD2. The J segment lost 9 bases and the V segment lost 2 bases, leaving 8 bases of the junction unmatched. Germline values: CDR1 GTSNPN, CDR2 SVGIG (reference sequence). The length of the CDR3 is 13 residues. CDR3 region: CAWSPTGGSTQYF. The CDR3 nucleotides are TGTGCCTGGAGTCCTACGGGGGGAAGCACGCAGTATTTT.

This clone has only one observation. V gene TRBV10-3 combines with J gene TRBJ1-4, with a possible D match to TRBD1 (5 bases). Germline V gene sequence: CDR1 ENHRY, CDR2 SYGVKD. The V end was cut by 1 base, the J end by 5 bases, with 8 bases between. CDR3 length: 14 residues. The CDR3 sequence is CAISELGGNEKLFF. CDR3 in DNA: TGTGCCATCAGTGAGTTGGGGGGGAATGAAAAACTGTTTTTT.

The chain carries TRBV7-3 and TRBJ1-1; no definite D call. Per the germline V gene, CDR1 is SGHTA and CDR2 is FQGTGA. V was clipped by 0 bases and J by 1 base, with 3 bases between them. The CDR3 is 13 residues long. The CDR3 sequence is CASSLTPNTEAFF. Here the CDR3 DNA reads TGTGCCAGCAGCTTAACCCCGAACACTGAAGCTTTCTTT.

The gene calls are TRBV28 and TRBJ2-5, with unresolved D. The CDR3 totals 13 residues. The V gene lost 3 bases and the J gene lost 4 bases, with 9 bases spanning the gap. The V gene's germline CDR1 is MDHEN and CDR2 SYDVKM. CDR3 DNA sequence: TGTGCCAGCAGTTTTCCAAATCGAGAGACCCAGTACTTC. It translates to CASSFPNRETQYF.

The gene calls are TRBV5-1 and TRBJ1-1, with D maybe TRBD1 (5 bases). There are 16 residues in the CDR3. The germline gives CDR1 SGHRS, CDR2 YFSETQ. V dropped 2 bases and J dropped 1 base, with 15 bases sitting between them. CDR3 sequence (DNA): TGCGCCAGCAGCTTATACACTCTGGGGGAGAACACTGAAGCTTTCTTT. Its translation: CASSLYTLGENTEAFF. Full variable domain (remainder filled in from reference TRBV5-1 and TRBJ1-1): KAGVTQTPRYLIKTRGQQVTLSCSPISGHRSVSWYQQTPGQGLQFLFEYFSETQRNKGNFPGRFSGRQFSNSRSEMNVSTLELGDSALYLCASSLYTLGENTEAFFGQGTRLTVV.

The genes are TRBV19 and TRBJ2-1; possible D gene TRBD2, 6 bases. Germline V gives CDR1 LNHDA, CDR2 SQIVND (reference sequence). Between the trimmed V and J ends, which lost 3 bases and 4 bases, there was a span of 10 bases. This CDR3 spans 14 amino acids. For the CDR3, the DNA is TGTGCCAGTAGTATTTTAGCGGAGTACAATGAGCAGTTCTTC. This translates into CASSILAEYNEQFF.

The chain is built from TRBV19 and TRBJ1-2, with D possibly being TRBD1 (5 bases). Germline assignment: CDR1 LNHDA and CDR2 SQIVND (reference sequence). V shed 5 bases and J shed 2 bases, with 18 bases lying between them. The CDR3 is 16 residues long. CDR3 nucleotide sequence: TGTGCCAGTAGTGCGGTATCCGGGACGGAAAACTATGGCTACACCTTC. It yields the protein CASSAVSGTENYGYTF.

This clone was observed a handful of times. The J gene is TRBJ2-3, the V gene TRBV5-6; D is uncertain. Germline V gene sequence: CDR1 SGHDT, CDR2 YYEEEE. The V and J ends lost 2 bases and 2 bases respectively, with 21 bases between them. The CDR3 extends over 18 amino acids. The CDR3 bases are TGTGCCAGCAGCTTCCCCGAGGCCCAAGCGACCCCCACAGATACGCAGTATTTT. Protein product: CASSFPEAQATPTDTQYF.

V gene TRBV6-2 or TRBV6-3 combines with J gene TRBJ2-7; D might be TRBD2 (5 bases). The CDR3 sequence is 15 residues long. Germline lookup yields CDR1 MNHEY and CDR2 SVGEGT. The V end lost 5 bases, the J end lost 2 bases, and 16 bases lay between the germline ends. CDR3 loop: CASSTQRIGTYEQYF. In DNA, the CDR3 is TGTGCCAGCAGTACCCAGCGGATCGGTACCTACGAGCAGTACTTC.

The chain is built from TRBV11-2 and TRBJ2-1; TRBD1 matches at 8 bases. The CDR3 length is 16 residues. The V gene end was trimmed by 2 bases and the J gene end by 7 bases; junction bases not matched to a gene: 10. The germline gives CDR1 SGHAT, CDR2 FQNNGV. Here the CDR3 DNA reads TGTGCCAGCAGCTTACCCACATCTAGGGACAGGAATGAGCAGTTCTTC. This sequence encodes CASSLPTSRDRNEQFF.

There are a few counts of this clone. The V call is TRBV7-9, the J call TRBJ1-4, with 8 bases aligning to TRBD1. The CDR3 sequence is 16 residues long. Trimming took 1 base from V and 2 from J; bases not matched to a gene: 3. Per germline, CDR1 SEHNR and CDR2 FQNEAQ (reference sequence). The CDR3 bases are TGTGCCAGCAGCTTAGAAACAGGGGGGACTAATGAAAAACTGTTTTTT. It is translated as CASSLETGGTNEKLFF.

V is TRBV30 and J is TRBJ1-5, with D unclear. The germline V gene has CDR1 GTSNPN and CDR2 SVGIG (reference sequence). V was clipped by 2 bases and J by 3 bases, with 14 bases between them. This CDR3 is built from 15 residues. CDR3 amino acids: CAWSITNGYNQPQHF. CDR3 bases: TGTGCCTGGAGTATCACTAACGGGTACAATCAGCCCCAGCATTTT.

This chain connects TRBV7-2 to TRBJ1-2; a possible D gene is TRBD1 (5 bases). The CDR3 runs 15 residues. Deletions cut 5 bases from V and 1 base from J, with 14 bases between. CDR1 is SGHTA, CDR2 FQGNSA, per germline. This CDR3 reads CASSRGRGYNYGYTF. DNA of the CDR3: TGTGCCAGCAGCCGGGGGAGGGGCTATAACTATGGCTACACCTTC.

This sequence joins TRBV19 and TRBJ2-1, with D maybe TRBD2 (6 bases). The CDR3 spans 15 residues. Germline CDR1 and CDR2: LNHDA and SQIVND (reference sequence). The V gene lost 9 bases and the J gene lost 1 base, with 16 bases spanning the gap. This CDR3 is CASDSGGVSYNEQFF. The CDR3 nucleotides are TGTGCCAGCGATAGCGGAGGGGTGTCCTACAATGAGCAGTTCTTC.

J is TRBJ2-7 and V is TRBV12-3 or TRBV12-4, with a weak D call TRBD1 (7 bases). This CDR3 has 13 amino acids. V shed 7 bases and J shed 6 bases, with 16 bases lying between them. CDR3 residues: CASNLNRGGEQYF. As DNA, the CDR3 is TGTGCCAGCAATCTTAACAGGGGAGGCGAGCAGTACTTC.

The chain combines TRBV5-1 with TRBJ2-3; 8 bases agree with TRBD1. Trimming took 4 bases from V and 2 from J; bases not matched to a gene: 6. The germline gives CDR1 SGHRS, CDR2 YFSETQ. This CDR3 has 15 amino acids. This CDR3 reads CASSPGTGFTDTQYF. In nucleotides, the CDR3 is TGCGCCAGCAGCCCTGGGACAGGCTTCACAGATACGCAGTATTTT.

The rearrangement links TRBV7-2 to TRBJ1-2; D may be TRBD1 (5 bases). This CDR3 is built from 15 residues. V gave up 4 bases and J gave up 8 bases, with 20 bases separating them. Germline CDR1 reads SGHTA; CDR2 reads FQGNSA. CDR3: CASSYNNPTARGYTF. Written as DNA, the CDR3 is TGTGCCAGCAGCTATAACAACCCGACAGCTAGGGGCTACACCTTC.

The V gene is TRBV6-5, the J gene TRBJ2-1; 8 bases align to TRBD2. There are 16 residues in the CDR3. CDR1 and CDR2 from the germline V gene are MNHEY and SVGAGI. The V segment lost 2 bases and the J segment 7 bases; nucleotides outside the gene matches: 10. For the CDR3, the DNA is TGTGCCAGCAGTTACATTGCCGGGAGGGTTTGGAATGAGCAGTTCTTC. Protein: CASSYIAGRVWNEQFF.